This entry features one TCR beta chain sequence. The authors' processing: Reference gene primer amplification gave nucleated cell count estimates. The data were produced by immunoSEQ multiplex PCR, yet TCRdb's version contains in-frame clones alone and is incomplete. That table supplies the V and J calls and clone size; D and trimming were determined from the DNA. The sample contains 160,000 or so clones, around 84% of which appear only once. The source of the sample is a study of blood T cell repertoires in COVID-19. Overall study context: Collection of acute and convalescent COVID-19 samples took place in the United States, Italy and Spain. T cells, B-cell-depleted T cells, or PBMCs provided the cDNA or gDNA that served as material.

The CDR3 covers 15 residues. CDR1 is SNHLY, CDR2 FYNNEI, per germline. V was pared by 6 bases and J by 4 bases, with 7 bases of the junction left unmatched. The receptor's source is a man aged 40-49 years with acute or convalescent COVID-19. The chain has TRBV2 and TRBJ1-4; the match to TRBD1 covers 8 bases. The material sequenced was peripheral blood. CDR3 sequence: CASRGQGLGNEKLFF. DNA for the CDR3: TGTGCCAGCAGAGGACAGGGTCTAGGTAATGAAAAACTGTTTTTT. Using reference TRBV2 and TRBJ1-4 for the parts outside the CDR3, the full variable domain is EPEVTQTPSHQVTQMGQEVILRCVPISNHLYFYWYRQILGQKVEFLVSFYNNEISEKSEIFDDQFSVERPDGSNFTLKIRSTKLEDSAMYFCASRGQGLGNEKLFFGSGTQLSVL.